These T cell receptor beta chains were read from a single sample in a study of spatial heterogeneity in lung cancer. TCRdb re-called the 5' RACE reads through MiXCR, storing one row per CDR3 protein. The table has 8,000 to 9,500 distinct CDR3 sequences, 2.9% seen once. The source material was lung tumor tissue, sampled at surgery. The receptors were sampled from a male donor with early-stage non-small cell lung cancer. Both conserved end residues are part of each CDR3. Each record gives: clone size, V gene, D gene, J gene, CDR3 DNA, CDR3 protein. D genes are given only for firm matches. Only some rows state a clone size, as once, few, many or a class for expanded clones.

many	TRBV29-1	TRBD2	TRBJ2-3	TGCAGCGTGGCCTTTAGCGGGGGGGCCATGGATACGCAGTATTTT	CSVAFSGGAMDTQYF
medium-sized	TRBV7-6	TRBD1	TRBJ1-1	TGTGCCAGCAGCGGGGACAGGGCGATGAACACTGAAGCTTTCTTT	CASSGDRAMNTEAFF
many	TRBV27	TRBD2	TRBJ2-3	TGTGCCAGCAGTTTATTCTGGACTAGCGGGCCCGCGAATACGCAGTATTTT	CASSLFWTSGPANTQYF
NA	TRBV6-6	TRBD1	TRBJ1-1	TGTGCCAGCTTGAACAGGGGGAGGGCTGAAGCTTTCTTT	CASLNRGRAEAFF
many	TRBV4-3	TRBD1	TRBJ2-1	TGCGCCAGCAGCCTGCAAACCGGGACAGCAAACAATGAGCAGTTCTTC	CASSLQTGTANNEQFF
many	TRBV5-1	NA	TRBJ1-3	TGCGCCAGCAGCTTGGGACAGAGCTCTGGAAACACCATATATTTT	CASSLGQSSGNTIYF
many	TRBV6-5	TRBD1	TRBJ2-3	TGTGCCAGCAGTTTGCGGACAGGGCTCACAGATACGCAGTATTTT	CASSLRTGLTDTQYF
many	TRBV12-3/TRBV12-4	NA	TRBJ1-5	TGTGCCAGCAGTTTCTCCAGGGATTATAGCAATCAGCCCCAGCATTTT	CASSFSRDYSNQPQHF
NA	TRBV5-1	NA	TRBJ1-1	TGCGCCAGCAGCTTCCTTCTAGCAGGGAACACTGAAGCTTTCTTT	CASSFLLAGNTEAFF
many	TRBV27	NA	TRBJ1-1	TGTGCCAGCAGCAGAGAGCGGGGGAACACTGAAGCTTTCTTT	CASSRERGNTEAFF
many	TRBV28	NA	TRBJ2-1	TGTGCCAGCAGTTTTACCAGAAATGAGCAGTTCTTC	CASSFTRNEQFF
medium-sized	TRBV20-1	NA	TRBJ2-2	TGCAGTGCTGAGGACACCGGGGAGCTGTTTTTT	CSAEDTGELFF
medium-sized	TRBV20-1	NA	TRBJ1-1	TGCAGTGCTAGAGATAGTTCAATAATGAACACTGAAGCTTTCTTT	CSARDSSIMNTEAFF
many	TRBV5-1	NA	TRBJ1-6	TGCGCCAGCAGCACGGATAATTCACCCCTCCACTTT	CASSTDNSPLHF
many	TRBV4-1	TRBD2	TRBJ2-1	TGCGCCAGCAGCCAAGAACTAGCGGGGCCCAATGAGCAGTTCTTC	CASSQELAGPNEQFF
many	TRBV19	TRBD1	TRBJ1-2	TGTGCCAGTAGTATCTCAACCGGGACAGACTATGGCTACACCTTC	CASSISTGTDYGYTF
many	TRBV7-9	NA	TRBJ1-4	TGTGCCAGCAGTTCCCAGTTCGGTTCGGCGACTAATGAAAAACTGTTTTTT	CASSSQFGSATNEKLFF
few	TRBV29-1	TRBD2	TRBJ2-5	TGCAGCTTCAGGGAGGGATCAGAGACCCAGTACTTC	CSFREGSETQYF
many	TRBV5-5	NA	TRBJ2-7	TGTGCCAGCAGCCTGGTGGGGACTCGAAACTCCTACGAGCAGTACTTC	CASSLVGTRNSYEQYF
many	TRBV9	NA	TRBJ2-5	TGTGCCAGCAGCCCAGCAGGCGAGACCCAGTACTTC	CASSPAGETQYF
many	TRBV10-1	TRBD1	TRBJ1-2	TGCGCCAGCAGTTCGGGACAGGGGGCCTACACCTTC	CASSSGQGAYTF
many	TRBV7-2	NA	TRBJ2-7	TGTGCCAGCAGCCTGACACAAGACTACGAGCAGTACTTC	CASSLTQDYEQYF
many	TRBV2	NA	TRBJ2-5	TGTGCCAGCAAGGCATCCCAAGAGACCCAGTACTTC	CASKASQETQYF
NA	TRBV7-9	NA	TRBJ1-1	TGTGCCGGCAGGGGCGGGGCGGGAGGGAACACTGAAGCTTTCTTT	CAGRGGAGGNTEAFF
many	TRBV20-1	NA	TRBJ2-2	TGCAGTGCTAGAGACCCAGGGGTGAACGGGGAGCTGTTTTTT	CSARDPGVNGELFF
many	TRBV2	NA	TRBJ2-3	TGTGCCAGCAAGGTGATGCCAGTAAACACAGATACGCAGTATTTT	CASKVMPVNTDTQYF
many	TRBV4-3	NA	TRBJ1-6	TGCGCCAGCAGCCAAGGCCTCTCTAGGGGGTCACCCCTCCACTTT	CASSQGLSRGSPLHF
many	TRBV19	NA	TRBJ2-1	TGTGCCAGTAGTCGGGCGGGGCAGGGTCTCGGGAGCTCCTACAATGAGCAGTTCTTC	CASSRAGQGLGSSYNEQFF
few	TRBV3-1	NA	TRBJ2-5	TGTGCCAGCAGCCAATCCCCGGGCCCCCTGATGGAGACCCAGTACTTC	CASSQSPGPLMETQYF